What follows describes a single T cell receptor (beta chain). The sample is drawn from a study of cytomegalovirus exposure and HLA in healthy donors. Method: immunoSEQ multiplex PCR; TCRdb's copy keeps in-frame clones and lacks some. The top ten clones hold 0.83% of a sample with about 400,000 clones, 80% to 90% of them seen once. With 7 bases clipped from V and 7 bases from J, the junction kept 17 bases outside the gene matches. This CDR3 is built from 17 residues. Per the germline V gene, CDR1 is MGHRA and CDR2 is YSYEKL. The receptor was isolated from a woman between 18 and 29 years old in good health and CMV-seronegative. Sample: PBMCs. The gene calls are TRBV4-1 and TRBJ2-1; TRBD2 agrees at 9 bases. CDR3 nucleotide sequence: TGCGCCAGCACGAGTCTTCCCGGGACTAGCAGGGTGAATGAGCAGTTCTTC. Protein product: CASTSLPGTSRVNEQFF.